Below, one TCR beta chain is given with its context. Each PCR replicate from the sorted subsets contained 200 to 250 ng DNA, which is about 31,000 T cell genomes. Repertoires were generated with immunoSEQ multiplex PCR, while TCRdb's copy carries only in-frame clones and drops some. The sample contains about 960,000 clones, roughly 72% of which appear only once. This record belongs to a study of shared clonotypes between healthy human individuals. The CDR3 totals 15 residues. J lost 3 bases, V lost 6 bases, and 7 bases had no gene match. Germline V gene data show CDR1 as MNHEY and CDR2 as SVGAGI. This TCR was recovered from a young man in good health. Sequenced sample: memory CD4+ T cells sorted from blood. This sample's subset: CD45RA-negative fraction. The rearrangement joins TRBV6-5 to TRBJ2-3; 9 nucleotides agree with TRBD1. The CDR3 spells CASRQTGGITDTQYF. The CDR3 DNA is TGTGCCAGCAGACAGACAGGGGGGATTACAGATACGCAGTATTTT.